What follows are 25 T cell receptor beta chains derived from one specimen sequenced in a study of beta chain features in type 1 diabetes (dated by TCRdb to the late 2010s). Library prep was done by the immunoSEQ multiplex PCR assay. The entire amount of isolated RNA was reverse transcribed using the High Capacity cDNA Reverse Transcription Kit, so the sequenced TCRB transcripts were expressed ones. TCRdb stores this immuneACCESS table with in-frame sequences only. Part of the clones is absent; in the studies checked, under half of the shortfall reflects unresolved V genes, and no reason is known for the rest. For this sample there are fewer than 250,000 clones; 7.5% to 10% appear just once. The ten largest clones represent about 0.037% of the sample. The sample was naive CD4+ T cells from blood. The sample's cell subset or site label, decoded: true naive CD4+ T cells. All receptors derive from a woman between 18 and 30 years old in good health.

This rearrangement joins TRBV6-6 to TRBJ1-5; TRBD1 might be the D (5 bases). V dropped 6 bases and J dropped 1 base, with 13 bases sitting between them. Germline V gene data show CDR1 as MNHNY and CDR2 as SVGAGI (reference sequence). CDR3 size: 15 residues. The CDR3 DNA follows: TGTGCCAGCAGGGACACAGGTACGAGCAATCAGCCCCAGCATTTT. Its protein is CASRDTGTSNQPQHF.

The chain recombines TRBV18 with TRBJ2-5; TRBD1 agrees at 8 bases. The J call may be wrong; the DNA end is better matched by TRBJ2-7. Germline V CDR1 and CDR2: KGHSH, LQKENI. There are 13 residues in the CDR3. CDR3 protein: CASSPGDRNEQYF. As DNA, the CDR3 is TGTGCCAGCTCACCGGGGGACAGGAACGAGCAGTACTTC.

This clone occurred a few times. The chain links TRBV27 to TRBJ2-1; TRBD2 agrees at 10 bases. The V gene end was trimmed by 5 bases and the J gene end by 2 bases; junction bases not matched to a gene: 3. Germline loops: CDR1 MNHEY, CDR2 SMNVEV (reference sequence). The CDR3 consists of 15 residues. In nucleotides, the CDR3 is TGTGCCAGCAGTCTAGCGGGAGACCCCTACAATGAGCAGTTCTTC. It specifies CASSLAGDPYNEQFF.

This clone was detected only a few times. The chain couples TRBV30 to TRBJ1-5; D gene ambiguous. The CDR3 consists of 14 residues. Per the germline V gene, CDR1 is GTSNPN and CDR2 is SVGIG (reference sequence). The V end lost 2 bases, the J end lost 3 bases, and 11 bases lay between the germline ends. Here the CDR3 DNA reads TGTGCCTGGAGTCCCCAGGTCCCCAATCAGCCCCAGCATTTT. Translation: CAWSPQVPNQPQHF.

Written as DNA, the CDR3 is TGTGCCAGCAGTCTAAAGAGCCTAGGGACAGCTAACTATGGCTACACCTTC. Its translation: CASSLKSLGTANYGYTF. The rearrangement uses TRBV27 and TRBJ1-2, with 7 nucleotides matching TRBD1. The germline V gene has CDR1 MNHEY and CDR2 SMNVEV (reference sequence). This CDR3 comprises 17 residues. V trimming: 5 bases; J trimming: 0 bases; junction bases outside the gene matches: 12.

The rearrangement uses TRBV7-9 and TRBJ1-2, with a tentative D call TRBD1 (6 bases). CDR1 is SEHNR and CDR2 is FQNEAQ in the germline V gene (reference sequence). The CDR3 loop spans 14 amino acids. With 0 bases removed from V and 6 bases from J, the gap between germline ends came to 11 bases. The CDR3 DNA follows: TGTGCCAGCAGCTTAGCGGGGGCGCGGCATGGCTACACCTTC. It translates to CASSLAGARHGYTF.

This clone was detected a few times. The chain is built from TRBV6-1 and TRBJ2-5; 10 bases align to TRBD2. V was clipped by 7 bases and J by 3 bases; unmatched bases: 5. Germline V gene sequence: CDR1 MNHNS, CDR2 SASEGT. The CDR3 contains 14 residues. The CDR3 loop reads CASTRLAGEETQYF. The CDR3 region has the DNA TGTGCCAGCACCCGGCTAGCGGGAGAAGAGACCCAGTACTTC.

CDR3 sequence: CAWRATASQETQYF. The CDR3 DNA is TGTGCCTGGAGGGCGACGGCTAGCCAAGAGACCCAGTACTTC. V usage is TRBV30 and J usage is TRBJ2-5; D uncertain. V was cut by 3 bases and J by 1 base, with 12 bases left in between. The CDR3 is made up of 14 amino acids. Germline CDR1 reads GTSNPN; CDR2 reads SVGIG (reference sequence).

This clone occurred a few times. The rearrangement links TRBV30 to TRBJ1-1, with D possibly TRBD1 on 6 matching bases. The CDR3 covers 13 residues. CDR1 and CDR2 (germline): GTSNPN, SVGIG (reference sequence). V lost 4 bases, J lost 1 base, and 10 bases lay in between. The CDR3 DNA reads TGTGCCTGGATAGACAGGCGGAACACTGAAGCTTTCTTT. Its translation is CAWIDRRNTEAFF.

This clone has more than one count but fewer than ten. The chain links TRBV9 to TRBJ2-1; D gene ambiguous. Trimming removed 0 bases at V and 9 bases at J, with 13 bases between. The CDR3 spans 14 residues. The germline V gene encodes CDR1 SGDLS and CDR2 YYNGEE. The CDR3 is CASSVAGASFEQFF. The CDR3 nucleotides read TGTGCCAGCAGCGTAGCCGGAGCCTCGTTTGAGCAGTTCTTC.

V usage is TRBV21-1 and J usage is TRBJ2-7; the table gives TRBD2 as D, unverified against the DNA. TRBV21-1 is flagged as a pseudogene. This CDR3 has 14 residues. CDR3 loop: CASSKGGASYEQYF. The CDR3 DNA follows: TGTGCCAGCAGCAAAGGCGGAGCGAGCTACGAGCAGTACTTC.

The V call is TRBV5-1, the J call TRBJ1-1; D may be TRBD1 (5 bases). The V and J ends lost 0 bases and 4 bases respectively, with 10 bases between them. This CDR3 contains 14 residues. CDR1 and CDR2 (germline): SGHRS, YFSETQ. The CDR3 DNA follows: TGCGCCAGCAGCTTGGATTCGGGGGGCACTGAAGCTTTCTTT. Its protein product is CASSLDSGGTEAFF.

The chain combines TRBV4-1 with TRBJ1-4; 8 bases match TRBD1. V gave up 0 bases and J gave up 6 bases; unmatched junction bases: 9. The CDR3 runs to 17 residues. Germline V gene lookup returns CDR1 MGHRA and CDR2 YSYEKL. The chain's CDR3 is CASSQDLNQGAYEKLFF. The CDR3 bases are TGCGCCAGCAGCCAAGATCTAAATCAGGGGGCGTATGAAAAACTGTTTTTT.

This clone was counted a few times. The chain couples TRBV7-2 to TRBJ2-5; TRBD1 aligns across 7 bases. This CDR3 has 16 residues. V lost 1 base to trimming and J lost 5 bases; unmatched junction nucleotides: 10. Germline lookup yields CDR1 SGHTA and CDR2 FQGNSA. CDR3 loop: CASSLVRGRGTETQYF. In DNA, the CDR3 is TGTGCCAGCAGCTTAGTTCGAGGCAGGGGGACGGAGACCCAGTACTTC.

Only a few counts were recorded for this clone. V usage is TRBV5-1 and J usage is TRBJ2-3; D unresolved. V gave up 1 base and J gave up 1 base, with 7 bases separating them. CDR1 and CDR2 (germline): SGHRS, YFSETQ. This CDR3 has 14 residues. CDR3 amino acids: CASSLPAGTDTQYF. In nucleotides, the CDR3 is TGCGCCAGCAGCTTGCCCGCGGGCACAGATACGCAGTATTTT.

V is TRBV15 and J is TRBJ1-5, with unresolved D. The CDR3 is made up of 13 amino acids. From germline, CDR1 is LNHNV and CDR2 YYDKDF (reference sequence). Trimming took 0 bases from V and 7 from J, leaving 7 bases between them. DNA for the CDR3: TGTGCCACCAGCAGAGATCCGGGACAGCCCCAGCATTTT. This codes for CATSRDPGQPQHF.

This clone was seen at least ten times. This chain uses TRBV7-3 with TRBJ1-2, with D perhaps matching TRBD1 (6 bases). The CDR3 loop spans 15 amino acids. With 5 bases removed from V and 7 bases from J, the gap between germline ends came to 20 bases. Germline V gene sequence: CDR1 SGHTA, CDR2 FQGTGA. The CDR3 here is CASSSGQGTAGGYTF. The DNA of the CDR3 is TGTGCCAGCAGCAGTGGGCAGGGGACGGCGGGTGGCTACACCTTC.

This chain joins TRBV27 and TRBJ2-1; 7 bases are shared with TRBD2. This CDR3 is built from 18 residues. With V trimmed by 0 bases and J by 5 bases, 13 bases remained unmatched. CDR1 is MNHEY, CDR2 SMNVEV, per germline (reference sequence). The CDR3 DNA is TGTGCCAGCAGTTTATCGCGGCGGGAGCCTTATTCGGACAATGAGCAGTTCTTC. Residues: CASSLSRREPYSDNEQFF.

In this sample, this clone turned up a few times. V and J are TRBV5-1 and TRBJ2-3, with D possibly TRBD2 on 6 matching bases. Per germline, CDR1 SGHRS and CDR2 YFSETQ. CDR3 size: 15 residues. V was clipped by 5 bases and J by 0 bases, with 13 bases between them. The CDR3 reads CASRIGGISTDTQYF. The CDR3 region has the DNA TGCGCCAGCAGAATTGGCGGGATTAGCACAGATACGCAGTATTTT.

V usage is TRBV6-5 and J usage is TRBJ1-1; 7 bases map to TRBD1. V lost 6 bases to trimming and J lost 3 bases; unmatched junction nucleotides: 4. Germline CDR1 is MNHEY and CDR2 is SVGAGI. This CDR3 region has 13 residues. CDR3 sequence reads: CASSLDRYTEAFF. CDR3 DNA: TGTGCCAGCAGCCTGGACAGGTACACTGAAGCTTTCTTT.

This clone came up a few times. This sequence joins TRBV21-1 and TRBJ2-7; TRBD2, the table's D call, lacks a check against the DNA. TRBV21-1 is shown as a pseudogene. The CDR3 runs to 17 residues. As DNA, the CDR3 is TGTGCCAGCAGCAAAGAACGCGGGAATTATAGCTCCTACGAGCAGTACTTC. The encoded protein is CASSKERGNYSSYEQYF.

This chain connects TRBV2 to TRBJ2-1; TRBD1 aligns across 12 bases. Losses at the gene ends were 7 bases for V and 0 bases for J; bases not matched to a gene: 19. This CDR3 has 21 residues. The germline gives CDR1 SNHLY, CDR2 FYNNEI. The CDR3: CASTSDFPGQGAYSSYNEQFF. In DNA, the CDR3 is TGTGCCAGCACTTCAGATTTCCCGGGACAGGGGGCCTATAGCTCCTACAATGAGCAGTTCTTC.

Only a few counts were recorded for this clone. The chain is built from TRBV9 and TRBJ2-1; the match to TRBD2 covers 9 bases. The junction had 8 bases not matched to a gene; V was cut back by 2 bases and J by 5 bases. Germline CDR1 SGDLS, CDR2 YYNGEE. The CDR3 is 16 residues long. The CDR3 DNA reads as TGTGCCAGCAGCGTGGGATGGACTAGCGTGGACAATGAGCAGTTCTTC. It translates to CASSVGWTSVDNEQFF.

In this sample, this clone turned up a few times. V is TRBV19 and J is TRBJ2-2; maybe TRBD1 (6 bases). The CDR3 extends over 17 amino acids. The germline V gene encodes CDR1 LNHDA and CDR2 SQIVND (reference sequence). V gave up 5 bases and J gave up 0 bases, with 16 bases separating them. The CDR3 loop reads CASSSPRDTSNTGELFF. The CDR3, as DNA: TGTGCCAGTAGTTCCCCTCGGGACACCTCGAACACCGGGGAGCTGTTTTTT.

The J gene is TRBJ2-2, the V gene TRBV5-1, with TRBD1 identical over 10 bases. Germline V gene data show CDR1 as SGHRS and CDR2 as YFSETQ. The CDR3 consists of 18 residues. Trimming cost V 4 bases and J 6 bases; bases outside gene matches: 15. CDR3 sequence: CASSQGPPGQGFSGELFF. CDR3 DNA: TGCGCCAGCAGCCAGGGACCTCCGGGACAGGGGTTTTCCGGGGAGCTGTTTTTT.